This is a list of T cell receptor beta chains from one sample in a study of Ad26.COV2.S vaccination and SARS-CoV-2 variants. The data were produced by immunoSEQ multiplex PCR, yet TCRdb's version contains in-frame clones alone and is incomplete. The table records 120,000 to 150,000 clones, 75% to 90% of them present only once. Sequencing used peripheral blood, obtained after recovery from COVID-19. The source of these receptors is a human donor who had recovered from COVID-19. Each CDR3 is given with its conserved first and last residue. The D gene is left open where the match is weak. Where a row states a size, it is once, few, many or the class of an expanded clone; other rows omit it.

size,length,V,D,J,CDR3,DNA
.,17,TRBV5-6,.,TRBJ2-1,CASSLEEGTELYNEQFF,TGTGCCAGCAGCTTGGAGGAAGGAACAGAACTATACAATGAGCAGTTCTTC
.,14,TRBV7-8,.,TRBJ1-3,CASSLAGSGNTIYF,TGTGCCAGCAGCTTGGCAGGCTCTGGAAACACCATATATTTT
.,15,TRBV7-2,TRBD2,TRBJ2-1,CASSGTSGGAGEQFF,TGTGCCAGCAGCGGCACTAGCGGGGGGGCAGGGGAGCAGTTCTTC
few,15,TRBV6-6,TRBD1,TRBJ1-3,CASSLGTDTRNTIYF,TGTGCCAGCAGTTTAGGGACAGATACACGAAACACCATATATTTT
few,13,TRBV12-3/TRBV12-4,TRBD2,TRBJ2-7,CASGEGSGYEQYF,TGTGCCAGCGGGGAGGGGTCTGGTTACGAGCAGTACTTC
.,13,TRBV29-1,.,TRBJ1-6,CSIQDRGDSPLHF,TGCAGTATACAGGACAGAGGGGATTCACCCCTCCACTTT
.,16,TRBV7-2,TRBD1,TRBJ1-4,CASSLVPGQGSEKLFF,TGTGCCAGCAGCTTAGTCCCGGGACAGGGGAGTGAAAAACTGTTTTTT
.,16,TRBV7-8,TRBD1,TRBJ2-3,CASSPPTGGVRNTQYF,TGTGCCAGCAGCCCACCGACAGGGGGCGTCCGCAATACGCAGTATTTT
once,13,TRBV27,.,TRBJ1-1,CASSFKGNTEAFF,TGTGCCAGCAGTTTCAAGGGGAACACTGAAGCTTTCTTT
.,12,TRBV2,.,TRBJ1-2,CASGTPRTGYTF,TGTGCCAGCGGGACACCTCGCACCGGCTACACCTTC
once,14,TRBV19,.,TRBJ2-5,CASSITPYGGTQYF,TGTGCCAGTAGTATCACCCCCTACGGTGGGACCCAGTACTTC
.,18,TRBV11-3,TRBD1,TRBJ2-2,CASSLEWGVRDSAGELFF,TGTGCCAGCAGCTTAGAGTGGGGAGTCCGGGACAGTGCGGGGGAGCTGTTTTTT
.,11,TRBV19,.,TRBJ1-2,CASEANYGYTF,TGTGCTTCGGAGGCTAACTATGGCTACACCTTC
.,14,TRBV30,.,TRBJ1-4,CAWSQPGRDEKLFF,TGTGCCTGGAGTCAACCGGGACGTGATGAAAAACTGTTTTTT
.,14,TRBV25-1,.,TRBJ2-5,CASSPLDRKETQYF,TGTGCCAGCAGCCCCTTAGACAGGAAAGAGACCCAGTACTTC
.,15,TRBV29-1,.,TRBJ2-7,CSVEPHPGTPYEQYF,TGCAGCGTTGAACCTCATCCGGGTACCCCCTACGAGCAGTACTTC
few,15,TRBV7-2,.,TRBJ1-6,CASSLDSSYNSPLHF,TGTGCCAGCAGCTTAGACAGCTCCTATAATTCACCCCTCCACTTT
.,12,TRBV28,.,TRBJ2-1,CASSSGGNEQFF,TGTGCCAGCAGCTCAGGGGGGAATGAGCAGTTCTTC
.,14,TRBV6-6,.,TRBJ2-1,CASSYSGNYNEQFF,TGTGCCAGCAGTTACTCGGGCAACTACAATGAGCAGTTCTTC
.,15,TRBV28,TRBD2,TRBJ2-1,CASTYSGGAGNEQFF,TGTGCCAGCACCTATAGCGGGGGGGCGGGAAATGAGCAGTTCTTC
.,13,TRBV21-1,.,TRBJ2-7,CASIQTGTYEQYF,TGTGCCAGCATCCAGACAGGGACCTACGAGCAGTACTTC
.,14,TRBV11-2,TRBD2,TRBJ2-3,CASSFSGGADTQYF,TGTGCCAGCAGCTTTAGCGGGGGGGCCGATACGCAGTATTTT
.,10,TRBV20-1,.,TRBJ1-1,CSVWGAGAFF,TGCAGTGTCTGGGGGGCCGGGGCTTTCTTT
.,14,TRBV23-1,.,TRBJ1-5,CASSQSAGNQPQHF,TGCGCCAGCAGTCAATCTGCGGGGAATCAGCCCCAGCATTTT
.,15,TRBV30,.,TRBJ2-1,CAWRQDSTSYNEQFF,TGTGCCTGGAGACAGGACAGTACGTCCTACAATGAGCAGTTCTTC
.,16,TRBV7-2,.,TRBJ2-7,CASSLWGTTTSYEQYF,TGTGCCAGCAGCTTATGGGGGACGACCACCTCCTACGAGCAGTACTTC
.,14,TRBV10-3,.,TRBJ1-4,CAISAGGEIKKLFF,TGTGCCATCAGTGCGGGGGGGGAAATTAAAAAACTGTTTTTT
.,16,TRBV5-4,TRBD1,TRBJ2-7,CASSLPRQGLIYEQYF,TGTGCCAGCAGCTTGCCCCGACAGGGTCTGATCTACGAGCAGTACTTC
.,13,TRBV2,.,TRBJ2-4,CASEAPGGGIQYF,TGTGCCAGCGAAGCGCCCGGCGGAGGCATTCAGTACTTC
.,15,TRBV5-8,.,TRBJ1-5,CASSLGPVLGQPQHF,TGTGCCAGCAGCTTGGGACCGGTTCTTGGTCAGCCCCAGCATTTT
.,13,TRBV27,.,TRBJ1-1,CASSGWGNTEAFF,TGTGCCAGCAGCGGCTGGGGGAACACTGAAGCTTTCTTT
.,15,TRBV4-3,.,TRBJ1-1,CASSHQRGTNTEAFF,TGCGCCAGCAGCCACCAACGAGGTACGAACACTGAAGCTTTCTTT
.,14,TRBV7-9,.,TRBJ2-5,CASSFPGRVETQYF,TGTGCCAGCAGCTTTCCCGGTCGAGTGGAGACCCAGTACTTC
.,14,TRBV13,.,TRBJ2-3,CASSLGIRTDTQYF,TGTGCCAGCAGCTTAGGTATTCGCACAGATACGCAGTATTTT
.,11,TRBV2,.,TRBJ2-7,CASSRAYEQYF,TGTGCCAGCAGTCGAGCCTACGAGCAGTACTTC
few,14,TRBV5-5,TRBD1,TRBJ1-6,CASRLGTGNSPLHF,TGTGCCAGCAGACTCGGGACAGGGAATTCACCCCTCCACTTT
.,14,TRBV7-9,TRBD1,TRBJ2-7,CASSLGDRGREQYF,TGTGCCAGCAGCTTAGGGGACAGGGGTCGCGAGCAGTACTTC
.,15,TRBV4-3,.,TRBJ1-3,CASSFGHNSGNTIYF,TGCGCCAGCAGCTTCGGACACAACTCTGGAAACACCATATATTTT
few,15,TRBV30,.,TRBJ1-6,CAWSTLTVYNSPLHF,TGTGCCTGGAGTACTCTGACCGTCTATAATTCACCCCTCCACTTT
.,16,TRBV6-5,.,TRBJ1-1,CASSYSMSFWGTEAFF,TGTGCCAGCAGTTACTCGATGTCGTTCTGGGGCACTGAAGCTTTCTTT
.,17,TRBV7-2,.,TRBJ2-5,CASSAGQEFLKRETQYF,TGTGCCAGCAGCGCCGGGCAGGAATTTCTGAAACGGGAGACCCAGTACTTC
.,14,TRBV6-5,.,TRBJ1-4,CASRVVGRREKLFF,TGTGCCAGCAGAGTTGTTGGACGGAGAGAAAAACTGTTTTTT
.,17,TRBV18,.,TRBJ1-1,CASSPSGQMTANTEAFF,TGTGCCAGCTCACCATCAGGTCAGATGACAGCGAACACTGAAGCTTTCTTT
.,16,TRBV11-2,TRBD2,TRBJ2-2,CASSWRLAADTGELFF,TGTGCCAGCAGTTGGAGACTAGCGGCTGACACCGGGGAGCTGTTTTTT
.,13,TRBV12-3/TRBV12-4,.,TRBJ1-1,CASSRTENTEAFF,TGTGCCAGCAGCAGAACAGAGAACACTGAAGCTTTCTTT
.,16,TRBV6-5,.,TRBJ2-3,CASSLNRVLNTDTQYF,TGTGCCAGCAGTTTAAACAGGGTACTTAACACAGATACGCAGTATTTT
.,18,TRBV2,TRBD2,TRBJ2-3,CASTHASSGDDFTDTQYF,TGTGCCAGCACGCACGCCTCTAGCGGGGATGACTTCACAGATACGCAGTATTTT
few,13,TRBV19,.,TRBJ1-1,CASSMGGNTEAFF,TGTGCCAGTAGTATGGGCGGGAACACTGAAGCTTTCTTT